This entry describes one T cell receptor beta chain. The target antigen is unknown. The CDR3 runs 13 residues. The V and J ends lost 0 bases and 11 bases, in that order; junction bases with no gene match: 4. Germline lookup yields CDR1 SGDLS and CDR2 YYNGEE. Assay: immunoSEQ multiplex PCR; the TCRdb copy retains only in-frame clones and omits some. The table has 80,000 or so clones, 65% to 80% seen once; the top ten hold about 26%. The sample belongs to a study of T cell responses to AZD1222 COVID-19 vaccine. The study, taken as a whole, reports: Clonal diversity may have been underestimated in mostly white British donors. Without day 14 samples, only post-peak T cell repertoires were studied. Regions left unmutated in variants are reportedly the target of nearly half of spike-specific TCRs.

The sequenced sample was peripheral blood, obtained 28 days after the second dose of the MenACWY control vaccine. This receptor was identified in an adult who received the MenACWY meningococcal vaccine as a control. The V gene is TRBV9, the J gene TRBJ2-4; 8 positions agree with TRBD2. CDR3 sequence (DNA): TGTGCCAGCAGCGTAGATTTAGCGGGGTTTCAGTACTTC. Its protein product is CASSVDLAGFQYF.